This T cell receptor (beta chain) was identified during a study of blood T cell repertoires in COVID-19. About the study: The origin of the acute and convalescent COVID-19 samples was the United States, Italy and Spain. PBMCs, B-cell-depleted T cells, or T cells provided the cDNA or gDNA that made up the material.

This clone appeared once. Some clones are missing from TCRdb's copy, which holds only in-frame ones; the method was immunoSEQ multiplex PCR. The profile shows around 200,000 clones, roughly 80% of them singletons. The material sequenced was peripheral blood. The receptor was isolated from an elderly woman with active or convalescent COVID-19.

Here the CDR3 DNA reads TGCAGTGCTGTAGGCGGCGAGCAGTACTTC. It is translated as CSAVGGEQYF. The chain joins TRBV20-1 to TRBJ2-7; D remains unclear. The CDR3 spans 10 residues. Per germline, CDR1 DFQATT and CDR2 SNEGSKA (reference sequence). The V end was cut by 5 bases, the J end by 6 bases, with 8 bases between.